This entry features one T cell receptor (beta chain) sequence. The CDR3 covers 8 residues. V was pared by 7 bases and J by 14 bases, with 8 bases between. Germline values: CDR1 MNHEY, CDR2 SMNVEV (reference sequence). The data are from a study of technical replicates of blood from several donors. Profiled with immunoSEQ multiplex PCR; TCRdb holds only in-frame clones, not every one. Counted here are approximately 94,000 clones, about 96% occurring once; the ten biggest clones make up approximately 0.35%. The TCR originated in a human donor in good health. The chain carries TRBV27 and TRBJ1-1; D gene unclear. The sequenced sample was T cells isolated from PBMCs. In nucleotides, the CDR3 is TGTGCCAGCAACTTTATCTTCTTT. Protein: CASNFIFF.